This T cell receptor beta chain was identified during a study of blood T cell repertoires in COVID-19. Overall study: The origin of the acute and convalescent COVID-19 samples was the United States, Italy and Spain. Nucleic acid was either cDNA or gDNA, and it came from T cells, B-cell-depleted T cells, or PBMCs.

Germline V lookup: CDR1 ENHRY, CDR2 SYGVKD. The ends were cut back, 0 bases at V and 2 bases at J, with 13 bases in the middle. The CDR3 contains 17 residues. Per the original data handling: Quantification of nucleated cells was approximated via reference gene primer amplification. The method was immunoSEQ multiplex PCR; TCRdb's version includes in-frame clones alone and lacks a portion of them. The DNA was the basis for D and trimming; V, J and clone size are from that table. Here the sample spans 95,000 to 150,000 clones, approximately 71% being singletons. The clonotype was recovered from a woman in her 70s with acute or convalescent COVID-19. The chain combines TRBV10-3 with TRBJ2-2; the D gene is possibly TRBD1 (6 bases). The sequenced material came from peripheral blood. The CDR3 region has the DNA TGTGCCATCAGTGAGTCGAAACCAGGGGTCAACACCGGGGAGCTGTTTTTT. Translation: CAISESKPGVNTGELFF.